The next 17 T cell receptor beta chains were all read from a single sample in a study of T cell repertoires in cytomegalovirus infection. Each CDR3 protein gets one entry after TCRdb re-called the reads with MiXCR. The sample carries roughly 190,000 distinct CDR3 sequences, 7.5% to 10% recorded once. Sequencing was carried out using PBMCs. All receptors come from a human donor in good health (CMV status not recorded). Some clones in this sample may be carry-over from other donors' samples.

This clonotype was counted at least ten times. CDR3 in amino acids: CASSSGTSGGTGELFF. In nucleotides, the CDR3 is TGTGCCAGCAGCTCCGGGACTAGCGGGGGGACCGGGGAGCTGTTTTTT. The rearrangement uses TRBV7-2 and TRBJ2-2, with TRBD2 matching over 15 bases. The CDR3 sequence is 16 residues long. Germline V gene sequence: CDR1 SGHTA, CDR2 FQGNSA. V shed 4 bases and J 5 bases; nucleotides not matched to a gene: 2.

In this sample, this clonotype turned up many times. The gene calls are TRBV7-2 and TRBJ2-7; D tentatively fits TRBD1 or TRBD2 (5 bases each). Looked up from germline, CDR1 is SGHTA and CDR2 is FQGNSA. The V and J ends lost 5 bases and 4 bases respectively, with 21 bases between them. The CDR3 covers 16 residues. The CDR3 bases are TGTGCCAGCAGCAAAAGCCATGGGGGTCTGGAATACGAGCAGTACTTC. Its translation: CASSKSHGGLEYEQYF.

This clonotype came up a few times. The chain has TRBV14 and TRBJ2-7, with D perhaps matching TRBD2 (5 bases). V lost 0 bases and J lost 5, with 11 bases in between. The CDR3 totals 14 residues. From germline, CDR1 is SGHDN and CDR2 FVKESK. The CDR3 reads CASSQDIGVHEQYF. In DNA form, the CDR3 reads TGTGCCAGCAGCCAAGATATCGGGGTACACGAGCAGTACTTC.

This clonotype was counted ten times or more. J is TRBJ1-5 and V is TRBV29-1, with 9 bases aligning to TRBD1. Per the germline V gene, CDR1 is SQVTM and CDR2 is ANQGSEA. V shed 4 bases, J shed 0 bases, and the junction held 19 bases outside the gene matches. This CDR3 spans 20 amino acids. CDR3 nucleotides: TGCAGCGTTGTCCTCGGGGATGGGACAGGGTCCTTCTATAGCAATCAGCCCCAGCATTTT. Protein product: CSVVLGDGTGSFYSNQPQHF.

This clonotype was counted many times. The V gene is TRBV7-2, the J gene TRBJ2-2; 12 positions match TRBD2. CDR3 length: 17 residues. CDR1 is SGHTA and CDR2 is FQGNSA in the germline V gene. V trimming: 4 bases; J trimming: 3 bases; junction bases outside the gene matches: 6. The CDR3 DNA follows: TGTGCCAGCAGCTCCCGTCTAGCGGGGGGGTACACCGGGGAGCTGTTTTTT. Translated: CASSSRLAGGYTGELFF.

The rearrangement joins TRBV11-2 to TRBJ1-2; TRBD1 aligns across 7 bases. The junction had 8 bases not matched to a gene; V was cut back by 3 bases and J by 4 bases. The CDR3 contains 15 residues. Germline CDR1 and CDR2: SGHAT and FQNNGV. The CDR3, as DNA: TGTGCCAGCAGCTTGGAGGGGACAGTTGGCTATGGCTACACCTTC. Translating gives CASSLEGTVGYGYTF.

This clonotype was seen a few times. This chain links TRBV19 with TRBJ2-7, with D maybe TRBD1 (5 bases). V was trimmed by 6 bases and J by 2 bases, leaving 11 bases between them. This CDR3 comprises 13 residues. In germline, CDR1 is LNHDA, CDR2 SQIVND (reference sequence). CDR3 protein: CASSLTVTYEQYF. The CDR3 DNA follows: TGTGCCAGTAGCTTGACAGTTACCTACGAGCAGTACTTC.

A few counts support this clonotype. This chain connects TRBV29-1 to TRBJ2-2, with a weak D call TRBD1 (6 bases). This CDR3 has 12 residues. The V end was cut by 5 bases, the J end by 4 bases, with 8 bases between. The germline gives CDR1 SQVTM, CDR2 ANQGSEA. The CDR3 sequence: CSVTRGTGELFF. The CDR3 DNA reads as TGCAGCGTTACCAGGGGCACCGGGGAGCTGTTTTTT.

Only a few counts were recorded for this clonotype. The CDR3 DNA follows: TGTGCCAGCGGGTGGGAGAACTCCTACGAGCAGTACTTC. It is translated as CASGWENSYEQYF. The chain uses TRBV7-4 and TRBJ2-7; D is perhaps TRBD2 (5 bases). V lost 8 bases and J 0 bases, leaving 11 bases between the germline ends. The CDR3 runs to 13 residues. The V gene's germline CDR1 is SGHVT and CDR2 SQSDAQ.

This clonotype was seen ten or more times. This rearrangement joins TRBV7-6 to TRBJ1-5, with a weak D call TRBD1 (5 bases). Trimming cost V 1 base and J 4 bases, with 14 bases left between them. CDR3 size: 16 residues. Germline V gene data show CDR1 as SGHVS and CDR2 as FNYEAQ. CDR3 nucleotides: TGTGCCAGCAGCTTAGAACTAGGGGCAGCTAATCAGCCCCAGCATTTT. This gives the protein CASSLELGAANQPQHF.

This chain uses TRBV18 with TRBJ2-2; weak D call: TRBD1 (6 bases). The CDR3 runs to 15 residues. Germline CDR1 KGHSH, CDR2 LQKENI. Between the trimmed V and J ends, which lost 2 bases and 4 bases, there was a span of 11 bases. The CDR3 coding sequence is TGTGCCAGCTCACCAAAGAGGGGGTCCACCGGGGAGCTGTTTTTT. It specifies CASSPKRGSTGELFF.

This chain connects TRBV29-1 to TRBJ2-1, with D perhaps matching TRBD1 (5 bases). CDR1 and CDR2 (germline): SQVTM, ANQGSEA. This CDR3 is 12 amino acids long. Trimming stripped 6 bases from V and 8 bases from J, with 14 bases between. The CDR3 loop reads CSVPNWGDEQFF. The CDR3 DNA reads TGCAGCGTCCCAAACTGGGGCGATGAGCAGTTCTTC.

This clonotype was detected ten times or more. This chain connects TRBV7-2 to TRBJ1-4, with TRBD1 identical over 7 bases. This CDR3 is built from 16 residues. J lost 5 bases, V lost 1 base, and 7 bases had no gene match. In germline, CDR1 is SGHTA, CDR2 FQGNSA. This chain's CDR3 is CASSLGGTVLNEKLFF. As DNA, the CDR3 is TGTGCCAGCAGCTTAGGTGGGACAGTCCTAAATGAAAAACTGTTTTTT.

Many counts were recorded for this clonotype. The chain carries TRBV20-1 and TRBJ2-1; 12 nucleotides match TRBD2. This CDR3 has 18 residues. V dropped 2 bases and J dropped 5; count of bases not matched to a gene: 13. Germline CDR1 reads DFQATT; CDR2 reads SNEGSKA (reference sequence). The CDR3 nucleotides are TGCAGTGCTAGACCACCACTAGCGGGAGGATGGGGTCACAATGAGCAGTTCTTC. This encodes CSARPPLAGGWGHNEQFF.

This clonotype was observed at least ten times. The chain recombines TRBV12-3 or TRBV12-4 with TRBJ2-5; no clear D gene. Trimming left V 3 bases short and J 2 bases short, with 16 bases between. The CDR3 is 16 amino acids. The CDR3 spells CASSFPETYPQETQYF. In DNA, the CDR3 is TGTGCCAGCAGTTTCCCCGAGACGTATCCGCAAGAGACCCAGTACTTC.

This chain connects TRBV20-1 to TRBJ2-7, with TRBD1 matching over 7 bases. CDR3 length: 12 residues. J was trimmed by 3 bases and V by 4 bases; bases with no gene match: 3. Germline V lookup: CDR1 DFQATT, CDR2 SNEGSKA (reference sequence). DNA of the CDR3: TGCAGTGCTACCCAGGGGGACTACGAGCAGTACTTC. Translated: CSATQGDYEQYF.

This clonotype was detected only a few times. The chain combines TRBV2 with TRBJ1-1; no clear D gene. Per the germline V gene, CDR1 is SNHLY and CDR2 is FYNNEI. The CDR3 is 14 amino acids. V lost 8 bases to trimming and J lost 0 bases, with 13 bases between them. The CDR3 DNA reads TGTGCCAGCCGACTGTGGATGATGAACACTGAAGCTTTCTTT. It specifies CASRLWMMNTEAFF.